These 24 T cell receptor beta chains were all obtained from the same sample, sequenced in a study of cytomegalovirus exposure and HLA in healthy donors (TCRdb year 2017). The library was obtained by the immunoSEQ multiplex PCR assay. For the multiplex PCR, a mixture combining 60 forward primers for TCR Vbeta segments and 13 reverse primers for TCR Jbeta segments was used. TCRdb obtained this table from immuneACCESS and retained in-frame rearrangements with V and J assigned. These tables miss some clones; where compared with another copy, unresolved V genes account for less than half of the shortfall, and the remainder is unexplained. The sample table shows under 200,000 clones, and roughly 74% are seen once. The ten largest clones add up to about 7.6% of the sample. Material: PBMCs. Receptors were obtained from a woman aged 40 to 50 in good health and CMV-seropositive.

This clone was observed once. V usage is TRBV4-1 and J usage is TRBJ1-1; the D gene is possibly TRBD1 (6 bases). The ends were cut back, 2 bases at V and 6 bases at J, with 13 bases in the middle. The CDR3 length is 14 residues. Germline CDR1 MGHRA, CDR2 YSYEKL. Written as DNA, the CDR3 is TGCGCCAGCAGCCAACCCTTTGGGGGCCCTGAAGCTTTCTTT. Translating gives CASSQPFGGPEAFF.

The V gene is TRBV4-3, the J gene TRBJ2-2; TRBD2 matches 8 bases. Germline trimming cut 0 bases from V and 1 base from J; bases unmatched to any gene: 10. Germline values: CDR1 LGHNA, CDR2 YSLEER. The CDR3 has 19 amino acids. CDR3 in amino acids: CASSQDQARRGGNTGELFF. In DNA, the CDR3 is TGCGCCAGCAGCCAAGATCAAGCAAGACGGGGGGGGAACACCGGGGAGCTGTTTTTT.

This chain uses TRBV27 with TRBJ1-5; D is uncertain. V was trimmed by 5 bases and J by 3 bases, leaving 20 bases between them. Looked up from germline, CDR1 is MNHEY and CDR2 is SMNVEV (reference sequence). The CDR3 runs to 17 residues. The CDR3 is CASSPRHPPSPNQPQHF. In DNA, the CDR3 is TGTGCCAGCAGTCCACGACATCCGCCGAGTCCCAATCAGCCCCAGCATTTT.

The V call is TRBV10-3, the J call TRBJ2-1, with TRBD2 matching over 9 bases. The CDR3 loop spans 17 amino acids. Germline V gene lookup returns CDR1 ENHRY and CDR2 SYGVKD. V dropped 0 bases and J dropped 2; count of bases not matched to a gene: 5. The CDR3 is CAISESGGGRAYNEQFF. The CDR3 DNA is TGTGCCATCAGTGAGTCTGGGGGCGGGAGGGCCTACAATGAGCAGTTCTTC.

The genes are TRBV28 and TRBJ2-7, with 8 bases identical to TRBD2. From germline, CDR1 is MDHEN and CDR2 SYDVKM. The CDR3 runs 15 residues. V dropped 4 bases and J dropped 7; count of bases not matched to a gene: 12. CDR3 loop: CASSYLAGLSIEQYF. The CDR3 nucleotides are TGTGCCAGCAGTTACTTAGCGGGACTATCTATTGAGCAGTACTTC.

V is TRBV9 and J is TRBJ2-7, with a tentative D call TRBD2 (6 bases). The V gene's germline CDR1 is SGDLS and CDR2 YYNGEE. The germline V and J ends were trimmed by 3 bases and 3 bases, with 16 bases remaining between them. The CDR3 contains 15 residues. The CDR3 bases are TGTGCCAGCAGCGCCTCCACCGGGACTTTCTACGAGCAGTACTTC. Translation gives CASSASTGTFYEQYF. Variable domain in full (rest from reference TRBV9 and TRBJ2-7): DSGVTQTPKHLITATGQRVTLRCSPRSGDLSVYWYQQSLDQGLQFLIQYYNGEERAKGNILERFSAQQFPDLHSELNLSSLELGDSALYFCASSASTGTFYEQYFGPGTRLTVT.

V usage is TRBV2 and J usage is TRBJ2-7; 8 nucleotides line up with TRBD2. V lost 6 bases to trimming and J lost 4 bases; unmatched junction nucleotides: 5. Germline V lookup: CDR1 SNHLY, CDR2 FYNNEI. The CDR3 is made up of 13 amino acids. The CDR3 protein is CASSGLASYEQYF. The CDR3 DNA is TGTGCCAGCAGCGGACTAGCCAGTTACGAGCAGTACTTC.

The chain carries TRBV4-2 and TRBJ2-2; possible D gene TRBD1, 6 bases. The CDR3 spans 16 residues. V was cut by 2 bases and J by 0 bases, with 10 bases left in between. Germline V gene lookup returns CDR1 LGHNA and CDR2 YNFKEQ. The CDR3 here is CASSQSGTSNTGELFF. The CDR3 nucleotides read TGTGCCAGCAGCCAATCCGGGACATCGAACACCGGGGAGCTGTTTTTT.

The chain carries TRBV6-4 and TRBJ2-3; 10 bases match TRBD2. With V trimmed by 2 bases and J by 8 bases, 7 bases remained unmatched. CDR3 size: 15 residues. CDR1 is MRHNA and CDR2 is SNTAGT in the germline V gene. CDR3 in DNA: TGTGCCAGCAGTGACCCAGCGGGAGGGCCAGGTACGCAGTATTTT. Translated, it gives CASSDPAGGPGTQYF.

This clone turned up a few times. The CDR3 loop is CASSSNRGRETQYF. DNA of the CDR3: TGTGCCAGCAGCTCAAACAGGGGACGGGAGACCCAGTACTTC. The chain has TRBV7-2 and TRBJ2-5, with TRBD1 matching 7 bases. The CDR3 has 14 amino acids. Germline V gives CDR1 SGHTA, CDR2 FQGNSA. The junction had 7 bases not matched to a gene; V was cut back by 4 bases and J by 5 bases. The variable domain in full, with the rest retrieved from reference TRBV7-2 and TRBJ2-5, is GAGVSQSPSNKVTEKGKDVELRCDPISGHTALYWYRQSLGQGLEFLIYFQGNSAPDKSGLPSDRFSAERTGGSVSTLTIQRTQQEDSAVYLCASSSNRGRETQYFGPGTRLLVL.

The chain carries TRBV7-8 and TRBJ2-7; tentative D call: TRBD1 (6 bases). Deletions cut 1 base from V and 2 bases from J, with 9 bases between. The CDR3 contains 14 residues. Germline CDR1 reads SGHVS; CDR2 reads FQNEAQ. For the CDR3, the DNA is TGTGCCAGCAGCTTAGAACAGGGACCCTACGAGCAGTACTTC. Its translation: CASSLEQGPYEQYF. The complete variable domain, with remaining parts taken from reference TRBV7-8 and TRBJ2-7, reads GAGVSQSPRYKVAKRGQDVALRCDPISGHVSLFWYQQALGQGPEFLTYFQNEAQLDKSGLPSDRFFAERPEGSVSTLKIQRTQQEDSAVYLCASSLEQGPYEQYFGPGTRLTVT.

The chain uses TRBV2 and TRBJ2-3; 11 nucleotides agree with TRBD2. This CDR3 spans 15 amino acids. The ends lost 7 bases at V and 1 base at J; junction bases unmatched: 4. Germline lookup yields CDR1 SNHLY and CDR2 FYNNEI. In DNA form, the CDR3 reads TGTGCCAGCAAGGGACTAGCGGTCCGCACAGATACGCAGTATTTT. Protein product: CASKGLAVRTDTQYF. The full variable domain, rest sourced from reference TRBV2 and TRBJ2-3, is EPEVTQTPSHQVTQMGQEVILRCVPISNHLYFYWYRQILGQKVEFLVSFYNNEISEKSEIFDDQFSVERPDGSNFTLKIRSTKLEDSAMYFCASKGLAVRTDTQYFGPGTRLTVL.

This clone turned up a few times. One end of the junction fails to match germline, which may point to a read error. The chain carries TRBV2 and TRBJ1-2; 9 bases match TRBD1. In germline, CDR1 is SNHLY, CDR2 FYNNEI. This CDR3 comprises 12 residues. The CDR3 region is CASSGDRDRAAF. The CDR3 DNA is TGTGCCAGCAGTGGGGACCGGGACAGGGCGGCCTTC.

The chain recombines TRBV2 with TRBJ1-6, with a tentative D call TRBD1 (5 bases). The CDR3 consists of 13 residues. Germline V gene sequence: CDR1 SNHLY, CDR2 FYNNEI. V was shortened by 6 bases and J by 9 bases, with 12 bases between the two germline ends. The CDR3 nucleotides read TGTGCCAGCAGCGACAGAACTTCTTCACCCCTCCACTTT. This gives the protein CASSDRTSSPLHF.

The genes are TRBV6-5 and TRBJ2-7; 9 positions match TRBD2. Germline trimming cut 6 bases from V and 3 bases from J; bases unmatched to any gene: 9. Germline CDR1 is MNHEY and CDR2 is SVGAGI. This CDR3 comprises 15 residues. CDR3 sequence (DNA): TGTGCCAGCAGCGGCCAACTAGCGGGCGGCTACGAGCAGTACTTC. Protein: CASSGQLAGGYEQYF.

J is TRBJ1-2 and V is TRBV15; 7 nucleotides match TRBD1. CDR1 and CDR2 from the germline V gene are LNHNV and YYDKDF (reference sequence). The CDR3 has 15 amino acids. Trimming at V came to 5 bases and at J to 5 bases, leaving 11 bases not matched to a gene. CDR3 sequence (DNA): TGTGCCACCAGCGGGGAATACGGGACAGATTATGGCTACACCTTC. This gives the protein CATSGEYGTDYGYTF.

The chain uses TRBV27 and TRBJ2-7; TRBD1 is a possible D gene (6 bases). The V and J ends lost 0 bases and 2 bases respectively, with 8 bases between them. CDR1 and CDR2 from the germline V gene are MNHEY and SMNVEV (reference sequence). The CDR3 is made up of 14 amino acids. CDR3 in DNA: TGTGCCAGCAGTTTATCTAACAGGGCCTACGAGCAGTACTTC. This sequence encodes CASSLSNRAYEQYF.

This chain uses TRBV9 with TRBJ2-7; TRBD2 aligns across 12 bases. J gave up 1 base and V 1 base, and 0 bases lay outside the gene matches. This CDR3 spans 15 amino acids. CDR1 SGDLS and CDR2 YYNGEE come from the germline V gene. CDR3 sequence (DNA): TGTGCCAGCAGCGTAACTAGCGGGAGGTCCTACGAGCAGTACTTC. Amino acid sequence: CASSVTSGRSYEQYF.

This clone showed up just a few times. The chain links TRBV6-5 to TRBJ2-7; 7 positions agree with TRBD2. V was clipped by 4 bases and J by 2 bases; unmatched bases: 5. Germline-derived CDR1 and CDR2 are MNHEY and SVGAGI. The CDR3 extends over 14 amino acids. CDR3 bases: TGTGCCAGCAGTTTGGAGGGAGGGCCCTACGAGCAGTACTTC. Translated, it gives CASSLEGGPYEQYF.

V gene TRBV2 combines with J gene TRBJ1-1; no definite D call. Trimming shortened V by 7 bases and J by 7 bases, and 10 bases separated the two germline ends. The CDR3 consists of 11 residues. CDR1 is SNHLY and CDR2 is FYNNEI in the germline V gene. The CDR3 protein is CASTERFEAFF. CDR3 DNA: TGTGCCAGCACAGAACGATTTGAAGCTTTCTTT. Combining the CDR3 with reference TRBV2 and TRBJ1-1 gives the whole variable domain EPEVTQTPSHQVTQMGQEVILRCVPISNHLYFYWYRQILGQKVEFLVSFYNNEISEKSEIFDDQFSVERPDGSNFTLKIRSTKLEDSAMYFCASTERFEAFFGQGTRLTVV.

The chain combines TRBV9 with TRBJ2-7; 9 bases match TRBD2. The CDR3 is 16 residues long. The J segment lost 4 bases and the V segment lost 1 base, leaving 9 bases of the junction unmatched. CDR1 is SGDLS and CDR2 is YYNGEE in the germline V gene. The DNA of the CDR3 is TGTGCCAGCAGCGTATCCGGGACTAGCTTACCATACGAGCAGTACTTC. This gives the protein CASSVSGTSLPYEQYF.

The rearrangement uses TRBV28 and TRBJ1-3; possibly TRBD1 for D (6 bases). The CDR3 runs 14 residues. Germline assignment: CDR1 MDHEN and CDR2 SYDVKM. Trimming left V 6 bases short and J 4 bases short, with 13 bases between. The DNA for the CDR3 is TGTGCCAGCAGCGACAGGCTCCAAGGAAACACCATATATTTT. Translating it yields CASSDRLQGNTIYF.

This chain connects TRBV27 to TRBJ1-5, with D maybe TRBD1 (5 bases). Trimming stripped 6 bases from V and 3 bases from J, with 15 bases between. This CDR3 region has 15 residues. Germline V lookup: CDR1 MNHEY, CDR2 SMNVEV (reference sequence). CDR3 nucleotides: TGTGCCAGCAGCACCTTGGAAGGGGCCAATCAGCCCCAGCATTTT. Amino acids: CASSTLEGANQPQHF.

The chain uses TRBV4-3 and TRBJ2-3; D gene ambiguous. Germline V lookup: CDR1 LGHNA, CDR2 YSLEER. The germline V and J ends were trimmed by 0 bases and 2 bases, with 9 bases remaining between them. There are 15 residues in the CDR3. The CDR3 protein is CASSQEYSHTDTQYF. Here the CDR3 DNA reads TGCGCCAGCAGCCAAGAGTACAGCCACACAGATACGCAGTATTTT.